A single sample is the source of the 32 T cell receptor beta chains below, sequenced in a study of blood T cell repertoires in COVID-19. Sequencing was performed with immunoSEQ multiplex PCR; in TCRdb, only in-frame clones are kept and a portion is missing. The sample carries 200,000 to 250,000 clones, 86% recorded once. The material sequenced was peripheral blood. The receptors derive from a woman aged 45 to 65 with COVID-19, enrolled during active disease.

The gene calls are TRBV7-6 and TRBJ2-3; D possibly corresponds to TRBD1 (6 bases). Germline V gene data show CDR1 as SGHVS and CDR2 as FNYEAQ. Trimming shortened V by 4 bases and J by 2 bases, and 13 bases separated the two germline ends. This CDR3 region has 15 residues. The CDR3 protein is CASSSPDSNTDTQYF. CDR3 sequence (DNA): TGTGCCAGCAGCTCACCGGACAGTAACACAGATACGCAGTATTTT.

This clone was detected only once. This sequence joins TRBV5-6 and TRBJ2-1; no definite D call. This CDR3 comprises 16 residues. Trimming removed 3 bases at V and 2 bases at J, with 15 bases between. Germline V gives CDR1 SGHDT, CDR2 YYEEEE. The CDR3 nucleotides read TGTGCCAGCAGCTCTAATAACCGGGTCACCTACAATGAGCAGTTCTTC. This codes for CASSSNNRVTYNEQFF.

The rearrangement uses TRBV6-2 or TRBV6-3 and TRBJ2-3; D is unclear. The germline V gene encodes CDR1 MNHEY and CDR2 SVGEGT. The CDR3 is 12 residues long. Trimming took 2 bases from V and 14 from J, leaving 14 bases between them. The CDR3 sequence: CASSYGIASTYF. In DNA form, the CDR3 reads TGTGCCAGCAGTTACGGTATAGCTTCCACGTATTTT.

The chain has TRBV9 and TRBJ1-2; possibly TRBD1 for D (6 bases). This CDR3 spans 14 amino acids. The V end was cut by 0 bases, the J end by 0 bases, with 6 bases between. The germline V gene encodes CDR1 SGDLS and CDR2 YYNGEE. The CDR3 sequence is CASSVAGANYGYTF. CDR3 in DNA: TGTGCCAGCAGCGTAGCAGGGGCTAACTATGGCTACACCTTC.

This chain joins TRBV30 and TRBJ1-6; D perhaps matches TRBD1 (6 bases). Germline CDR1 GTSNPN, CDR2 SVGIG (reference sequence). The V and J ends lost 0 bases and 4 bases respectively, with 13 bases between them. This CDR3 has 16 amino acids. The CDR3 DNA reads as TGTGCCTGGAGTGTAGGGGGGAGGGGGTATAATTCACCCCTCCACTTT. This gives the protein CAWSVGGRGYNSPLHF.

The chain employs TRBV6-5 and TRBJ1-4; no clear D. Trimming stripped 4 bases from V and 14 bases from J, with 17 bases between. Germline loops: CDR1 MNHEY, CDR2 SVGAGI. The CDR3 sequence is 13 residues long. The CDR3 coding sequence is TGTGCCAGCAGTTCCCGAGTCGGTACCGGGCTGTTTTTT. Its protein is CASSSRVGTGLFF.

This clone has just a few counts. The chain has TRBV19 and TRBJ2-7; D not resolved. V lost 5 bases to trimming and J lost 5 bases, with 10 bases between them. Germline V lookup: CDR1 LNHDA, CDR2 SQIVND (reference sequence). This CDR3 is 12 amino acids long. The CDR3 sequence: CASSSPKNEQYV. CDR3 nucleotides: TGTGCCAGTAGTTCCCCAAAAAACGAGCAGTACGTC.

This clone was found a few times. This chain links TRBV6-1 with TRBJ2-7; D unresolved. The CDR3 length is 15 residues. Germline V CDR1 and CDR2: MNHNS, SASEGT. The ends were cut back, 2 bases at V and 2 bases at J, with 13 bases in the middle. CDR3 sequence (DNA): TGTGCCAGCAGTGAATCTCCCGCAGTGGCCTACGAGCAGTACGTC. Its protein product is CASSESPAVAYEQYV.

This clone was seen only a few times. The genes are TRBV27 and TRBJ1-5; perhaps TRBD1 as D (6 bases). The CDR3 runs 13 residues. V lost 8 bases to trimming and J lost 7 bases, with 15 bases between them. Germline CDR1 is MNHEY and CDR2 is SMNVEV (reference sequence). The CDR3 DNA sequence: TGTGCCAGCTGGCAGGGGAGGGGGCAGCCCCAGCATTTT. Its protein is CASWQGRGQPQHF.

The gene calls are TRBV6-5 and TRBJ1-5; D ambiguous. Germline V gene data show CDR1 as MNHEY and CDR2 as SVGAGI. The CDR3 has 13 amino acids. V was cut by 6 bases and J by 3 bases, with 9 bases left in between. Written as DNA, the CDR3 is TGTGCCAGCAGGGAGGGTCTCAATCAGCCCCAGCATTTT. It translates to CASREGLNQPQHF.

This clone was seen a single time. CDR3 loop: CASSVLGLAGNEQFF. CDR3 DNA: TGTGCCAGCAGCGTACTAGGACTAGCGGGAAATGAGCAGTTCTTC. This chain links TRBV9 with TRBJ2-1; 12 nucleotides align to TRBD2. This CDR3 is 15 amino acids long. The trim removed 1 base at V and 7 bases at J, leaving 3 bases unmatched. Germline CDR1 and CDR2: SGDLS and YYNGEE.

V and J are TRBV19 and TRBJ2-2; 8 bases fit TRBD1. J lost 5 bases, V lost 7 bases, and 9 bases had no gene match. This CDR3 comprises 15 residues. In germline, CDR1 is LNHDA, CDR2 SQIVND (reference sequence). CDR3 protein: CASTASQGATGELFF. In DNA, the CDR3 is TGTGCCAGTACGGCCTCCCAGGGGGCAACCGGGGAGCTGTTTTTT.

The J gene is TRBJ2-7, the V gene TRBV28; tentatively, D is TRBD1 (5 bases). Germline loops: CDR1 MDHEN, CDR2 SYDVKM. The V gene lost 3 bases and the J gene lost 3 bases, with 9 bases spanning the gap. This CDR3 is 13 amino acids long. CDR3 region: CASSLTDYYEQYF. DNA for the CDR3: TGTGCCAGCAGTTTGACAGATTACTACGAGCAGTACTTC.

The J gene is TRBJ2-3, the V gene TRBV6-1, with 12 bases lining up with TRBD2. CDR1 and CDR2 from the germline V gene are MNHNS and SASEGT. V was clipped by 2 bases and J by 4 bases; unmatched bases: 10. The CDR3 sequence is 18 residues long. The CDR3 DNA reads as TGTGCCAGCAGTGAACTTCCTAGCGGGGGGGCCTGGTCAGATACGCAGTATTTT. This translates into CASSELPSGGAWSDTQYF.

The gene calls are TRBV4-1 and TRBJ1-5; 8 bases match TRBD1. In germline, CDR1 is MGHRA, CDR2 YSYEKL. Trimming removed 3 bases from V and 5 bases from J; junction bases left unmatched: 0. The CDR3 runs 13 residues. DNA of the CDR3: TGCGCCAGCAGCCAGACAGGGGATCAGCCCCAGCATTTT. Its protein is CASSQTGDQPQHF.

The chain is built from TRBV12-5 and TRBJ2-6; D gene unclear. Trimming shortened V by 0 bases and J by 0 bases, and 9 bases separated the two germline ends. The CDR3 length is 17 residues. CDR1 is LGHNT, CDR2 FRNRAP, per germline. The CDR3 region has the DNA TGTGCTAGTGGTTTGGTAGTTTCGAGCTCTGGGGCCAACGTCCTGACTTTC. This codes for CASGLVVSSSGANVLTF.

This chain joins TRBV13 and TRBJ2-7; TRBD1 agrees at 9 bases. From germline, CDR1 is PRHDT and CDR2 FYEKMQ (reference sequence). This CDR3 contains 16 residues. Losses at the gene ends were 4 bases for V and 1 base for J; bases not matched to a gene: 8. The CDR3 coding sequence is TGTGCCAGCAGCTCGTGGTCCGGGACAGGGTCCTACGAGCAGTACTTC. Translated: CASSSWSGTGSYEQYF.

This clone was seen only once. The chain uses TRBV4-1 and TRBJ2-7; a weak D match, TRBD1 (6 bases). Germline V gene sequence: CDR1 MGHRA, CDR2 YSYEKL. Between the trimmed V and J ends, which lost 3 bases and 3 bases, there was a span of 9 bases. There are 13 residues in the CDR3. This CDR3 reads CASSHATGYEQYF. The CDR3 bases are TGCGCCAGCAGCCACGCGACAGGCTACGAGCAGTACTTC.

This clone was observed a handful of times. V is TRBV3-1 (or the pseudogene TRBV3-2) and J is TRBJ2-3; TRBD1 matches 9 bases. The CDR3 is 17 residues long. From germline, CDR1 is LGHDT and CDR2 YNNKEL (reference sequence). V lost 1 base, J lost 1 base, and 6 bases stayed unmatched. This CDR3 is CASSQAGTGRGTDTQYF. The CDR3 DNA follows: TGTGCCAGCAGCCAAGCGGGGACAGGGAGGGGCACAGATACGCAGTATTTT.

This chain joins TRBV6-5 and TRBJ1-2, with D possibly being TRBD1 (6 bases). The V gene's germline CDR1 is MNHEY and CDR2 SVGAGI. CDR3 length equals 13 residues. V was cut by 10 bases and J by 4 bases, with 16 bases left in between. DNA of the CDR3: TGTGCCACCAGGGGATATCGGGGCTATGGCTACACCTTC. Translated: CATRGYRGYGYTF.

The rearrangement joins TRBV28 to TRBJ1-5; 9 bases are shared with TRBD1. CDR1 MDHEN and CDR2 SYDVKM come from the germline V gene. The CDR3 covers 15 residues. The trim removed 6 bases at V and 3 bases at J, leaving 6 bases unmatched. The CDR3 bases are TGTGCCAGCAGCGCCGGACAGGGGTACAATCAGCCCCAGCATTTT. Translation gives CASSAGQGYNQPQHF.

This clone was counted once. The V call is TRBV21-1, the J call TRBJ2-3; no check of the table's D call, TRBD2, against the DNA was made. TRBV21-1 is designated a pseudogene. The CDR3 loop spans 15 amino acids. CDR3 amino acids: CASKPPSASTDTQYF. For the CDR3, the DNA is TGTGCCAGCAAACCCCCTAGCGCTAGCACAGATACGCAGTATTTT.

The CDR3 is CASSFSSQLREQYF. DNA of the CDR3: TGTGCCAGCAGTTTCTCTTCACAGCTACGTGAGCAGTACTTC. The chain joins TRBV6-2 or TRBV6-3 to TRBJ2-7; D unresolved. The V and J ends lost 4 bases and 7 bases respectively, with 17 bases between them. CDR3 length equals 14 residues. Germline V lookup: CDR1 MNHEY, CDR2 SVGEGT.

This chain links TRBV28 with TRBJ1-2; perhaps TRBD1 as D (6 bases). This CDR3 contains 17 residues. V lost 5 bases to trimming and J lost 6 bases, with 25 bases between them. The germline CDR1 and CDR2 sequences are MDHEN and SYDVKM. CDR3: CASSPITLDRIENGYTF. DNA for the CDR3: TGTGCCAGCAGTCCTATTACCCTTGACAGGATTGAGAATGGCTACACCTTC.

The CDR3 spells CASTKDRPSYNEQFF. The CDR3, as DNA: TGTGCCAGCACCAAAGACAGACCCTCCTACAATGAGCAGTTCTTC. V is TRBV6-6 and J is TRBJ2-1, with a possible D match to TRBD1 (5 bases). CDR1 and CDR2 (germline): MNHNY, SVGAGI (reference sequence). The CDR3 totals 15 residues. V lost 7 bases, J lost 0 bases, and 13 bases lay in between.

The chain links TRBV6-1 to TRBJ1-2; D possibly corresponds to TRBD1 (6 bases). The CDR3 is 15 amino acids. In germline, CDR1 is MNHNS, CDR2 SASEGT. The germline V and J ends were trimmed by 0 bases and 3 bases, with 11 bases remaining between them. The CDR3 sequence is CASSEASRQDYGYTF. The CDR3 nucleotides are TGTGCCAGCAGTGAAGCCAGTCGACAGGACTATGGCTACACCTTC.

The V and J genes are TRBV7-8 and TRBJ2-1; TRBD1 aligns across 10 bases. The V gene's germline CDR1 is SGHVS and CDR2 FQNEAQ. The CDR3 has 15 amino acids. J lost 6 bases, V lost 1 base, and 3 bases had no gene match. The CDR3: CASSLVRTGGNEQFF. The CDR3 region has the DNA TGTGCCAGCAGCTTAGTCCGGACAGGGGGCAATGAGCAGTTCTTC.

The genes are TRBV5-4 and TRBJ2-3, with 9 bases lining up with TRBD2. The CDR3 loop spans 16 amino acids. The germline V gene encodes CDR1 SGHNT and CDR2 YYREEE (reference sequence). Trimming at V came to 4 bases and at J to 0 bases, leaving 6 bases not matched to a gene. CDR3 DNA sequence: TGTGCCAGCAGCCCAGTAGCGGGGGCCAGCACAGATACGCAGTATTTT. Translating gives CASSPVAGASTDTQYF.

V gene TRBV15 combines with J gene TRBJ1-1; D gene uncertain. The CDR3 has 14 amino acids. Deletions cut 9 bases from V and 1 base from J, with 15 bases between. Germline V gene lookup returns CDR1 LNHNV and CDR2 YYDKDF (reference sequence). The CDR3, as DNA: TGTGCCACTCGACTAGGGTCGGGGAACACTGAAGCTTTCTTT. Protein sequence: CATRLGSGNTEAFF.

This clone was detected a few times. The chain has TRBV5-6 and TRBJ1-3, with D possibly being TRBD1 (5 bases). V was cut by 0 bases and J by 8 bases, with 15 bases left in between. Germline loops: CDR1 SGHDT, CDR2 YYEEEE. The CDR3 sequence is 15 residues long. CDR3 protein: CASSLGSRGEDTIYF. The CDR3 nucleotides are TGTGCCAGCAGCTTGGGTTCAAGGGGCGAAGACACCATATATTTT.

This clone was counted a few times. The chain has TRBV11-1 and TRBJ2-5; a weak D match, TRBD2 (6 bases). The CDR3 spans 14 residues. CDR1 is SGHAT, CDR2 FQDESV, per germline (reference sequence). Trimming removed 2 bases from V and 4 bases from J, with 11 bases in between. CDR3 in DNA: TGTGCCAGCAGCTTAAGTAGTAGCGGAGAGACCCAGTACTTC. Its translation: CASSLSSSGETQYF.

The V gene is TRBV11-2, the J gene TRBJ2-7, with 11 nucleotides matching TRBD2. Trimming cost V 5 bases and J 11 bases; bases outside gene matches: 17. This CDR3 has 16 amino acids. Per germline, CDR1 SGHAT and CDR2 FQNNGV. In DNA, the CDR3 is TGTGCCAGCAGCCCGTCCGGGACTAGCGGACTAGCCCTCAAGTACTTC. Its translation is CASSPSGTSGLALKYF.